This record looks at one T cell receptor (beta chain) sequence and its context. The target antigen is unknown. Every bit of the isolated RNA underwent reverse transcription, so sequencing read expressed TCRB transcripts. Profiling relied on immunoSEQ multiplex PCR, and the TCRdb table lists in-frame clones only, not all of them. The sample records around 690,000 clones, under 15% being singletons. These data come from a study of beta chain features in type 1 diabetes. Background on the study: Healthy donors and patients showed comparable age, gender and cell yields. Findings and limits, study-wide: Any HLA-type effect on TCRB rearrangement remained unresolved here. All four CD4+ subsets of Type 1 diabetes patients contained TCRB CDR3s that were moderately but significantly shorter. The naive, central memory and Treg TCRB repertoires showed an apparent similarity that was greater among patients than among healthy donors.

A CD45RO/CCR7/CD25/CD127/CD95/CD27 panel sorted naive, central memory, regulatory and stem cell-like memory CD4+ cells. The CDR3 covers 15 residues. The V end lost 2 bases, the J end lost 6 bases, and 11 bases lay between the germline ends. In germline, CDR1 is SEHNR, CDR2 FQNEAQ (reference sequence). This TCR came from a man under 40 with type 1 diabetes. The V gene is TRBV7-9, the J gene TRBJ1-6, with D possibly being TRBD1 (5 bases). Sequenced input: naive CD4+ T cells from blood. The CDR3 DNA reads TGTGCCAGCAGCTTATTCAAGACAGCTAATTCACCCCTCCACTTT. Translation gives CASSLFKTANSPLHF.